The 18 T cell receptor beta chains in this list originate from one sample, sequenced in a study of blood T cell repertoires in COVID-19 (dated by TCRdb to about 2020). Library prep was done by the immunoSEQ multiplex PCR assay. TCRdb provides this immuneACCESS table in a form limited to in-frame rearrangements. Some clones are lacking; in checked studies, under half of them reflect an unresolved V gene, and why the rest are absent is not known. The sample has roughly 230,000 clones on record, 80% to 85% of them singletons. The ten largest account for roughly 3.2% of the sample. Sequenced: PBMCs or T cells enriched from blood (not recorded which). All receptors come from a man aged 45-65 years who had recovered from COVID-19.

V gene TRBV7-3 combines with J gene TRBJ1-5, with D unresolved. Between the trimmed V and J ends, which lost 5 bases and 5 bases, there was a span of 22 bases. This CDR3 is 17 amino acids long. Germline V gene sequence: CDR1 SGHTA, CDR2 FQGTGA. As DNA, the CDR3 is TGTGCCAGCAGCCGTGGAAAGGAGGGTAAGAACCATCAGCCCCAGCATTTT. This sequence encodes CASSRGKEGKNHQPQHF.

The chain recombines TRBV18 with TRBJ2-1; 8 nucleotides align to TRBD2. J was trimmed by 7 bases and V by 2 bases; bases with no gene match: 10. Germline CDR1 reads KGHSH; CDR2 reads LQKENI. The length of the CDR3 is 16 residues. The DNA for the CDR3 is TGTGCCAGCTCACCATACCGGGGGGGCCTGGCTAATGAGCAGTTCTTC. Translation: CASSPYRGGLANEQFF.

V is TRBV10-3 and J is TRBJ1-4; weak D call: TRBD1 (5 bases). V lost 10 bases, J lost 2 bases, and 8 bases lay in between. Germline values: CDR1 ENHRY, CDR2 SYGVKD. The CDR3 contains 12 residues. The CDR3 DNA is TGTGCCAGCCAGGGCACTAATGAAAAACTGTTTTTT. It codes for CASQGTNEKLFF.

The chain carries TRBV23-1 and TRBJ2-4; TRBD1 is a possible D gene (6 bases). TRBV23-1 is assigned to the ORF class and has an uncertain function. Trimming removed 4 bases from V and 0 bases from J, with 19 bases in between. This CDR3 comprises 18 residues. The CDR3 sequence: CASSPVRDTLLAKNIQYF. The CDR3, as DNA: TGCGCCAGCAGTCCCGTTAGGGACACCCTCTTAGCCAAAAACATTCAGTACTTC.

J is TRBJ1-4 and V is TRBV6-5; TRBD1 matches at 8 bases. Germline CDR1 MNHEY, CDR2 SVGAGI. The CDR3 length is 14 residues. V shed 6 bases and J 7 bases; nucleotides not matched to a gene: 7. CDR3 region: CASRDRAWGEKLFF. For the CDR3, the DNA is TGTGCCAGCAGGGACAGGGCCTGGGGTGAAAAACTGTTTTTT.

The rearrangement links TRBV7-6 to TRBJ2-1; possibly TRBD2 for D (7 bases). The CDR3 length is 16 residues. Germline CDR1 is SGHVS and CDR2 is FNYEAQ. The ends were cut back, 3 bases at V and 9 bases at J, with 21 bases in the middle. In nucleotides, the CDR3 is TGTGCCAGCAGCTTTAATCCGGGGGGCCTTTCTGGTGAGCAGTTCTTC. It encodes CASSFNPGGLSGEQFF.

This sequence joins TRBV30 and TRBJ1-1; 8 positions agree with TRBD1. The J segment lost 2 bases and the V segment lost 3 bases, leaving 14 bases of the junction unmatched. Per the germline V gene, CDR1 is GTSNPN and CDR2 is SVGIG (reference sequence). This CDR3 has 17 amino acids. DNA for the CDR3: TGTGCCTGGAGGGGGATGGGCAGGGGGCTCGTAAACACTGAAGCTTTCTTT. Protein: CAWRGMGRGLVNTEAFF.

The V gene is TRBV7-8, the J gene TRBJ2-2; the D gene is possibly TRBD2 (5 bases). The CDR3 spans 13 residues. Trimming cost V 5 bases and J 6 bases, with 10 bases left between them. Looked up from germline, CDR1 is SGHVS and CDR2 is FQNEAQ. Here the CDR3 reads CASSRTFPGELFF. The DNA for the CDR3 is TGTGCCAGCAGCAGGACTTTTCCCGGGGAGCTGTTTTTT. Looking up the rest from reference TRBV7-8 and TRBJ2-2 gives the full variable domain: GAGVSQSPRYKVAKRGQDVALRCDPISGHVSLFWYQQALGQGPEFLTYFQNEAQLDKSGLPSDRFFAERPEGSVSTLKIQRTQQEDSAVYLCASSRTFPGELFFGEGSRLTVL.

The V call is TRBV5-1, the J call TRBJ2-7, with 7 bases aligning to TRBD1. The CDR3 loop spans 14 amino acids. Looked up from germline, CDR1 is SGHRS and CDR2 is YFSETQ. Trimming took 4 bases from V and 5 from J; bases not matched to a gene: 9. The CDR3 here is CASSRPGQYHEQYF. The DNA of the CDR3 is TGCGCCAGCAGCCGACCGGGACAGTACCACGAGCAGTACTTC.

The chain is built from TRBV7-6 and TRBJ1-2; 7 bases are a match to TRBD1. Germline CDR1 reads SGHVS; CDR2 reads FNYEAQ. This CDR3 comprises 14 residues. With V trimmed by 5 bases and J by 7 bases, 10 bases remained unmatched. The CDR3 loop reads CASSRDRAGGGYTF. For the CDR3, the DNA is TGTGCCAGCAGCCGTGACAGGGCCGGGGGTGGCTACACCTTC.

The chain couples TRBV5-8 to TRBJ1-6; 7 bases are shared with TRBD1. Per germline, CDR1 SGHTS and CDR2 YDEGEE. CDR3 size: 15 residues. V dropped 2 bases and J dropped 9; count of bases not matched to a gene: 8. The CDR3 DNA sequence: TGTGCCAGCAGCTTCCCGCCAGGGGGAATTTCACCCCTCCACTTT. The encoded protein is CASSFPPGGISPLHF.

The chain has TRBV21-1 and TRBJ2-7; the table calls TRBD1, which could not be checked here. TRBV21-1 is shown as a pseudogene. CDR3 length: 16 residues. CDR3 coding DNA: TGTGCCAGCAGCGCCGGGTTTGGGGACAGGGGCTACGAGCAGTACTTC. This sequence encodes CASSAGFGDRGYEQYF.

The chain carries TRBV2 and TRBJ2-7, with TRBD2 matching 10 bases. Trimming cost V 2 bases and J 1 base; bases outside gene matches: 14. Germline-derived CDR1 and CDR2 are SNHLY and FYNNEI. The CDR3 covers 19 residues. The CDR3: CASSELRLAGKGGSYEQYF. The CDR3 DNA reads as TGTGCCAGCAGTGAACTAAGACTAGCGGGTAAGGGTGGGTCCTACGAGCAGTACTTC.

The rearrangement joins TRBV6-5 to TRBJ2-1; 8 positions match TRBD2. V lost 6 bases, J lost 7 bases, and 2 bases stayed unmatched. Germline V gives CDR1 MNHEY, CDR2 SVGAGI. The CDR3 consists of 12 residues. The CDR3 DNA is TGTGCCAGCAGGCCGGGGGGGAATGAGCAGTTCTTC. As protein: CASRPGGNEQFF.

There are a few counts of this clone. The chain employs TRBV5-1 and TRBJ2-2; weak D call: TRBD1 (6 bases). CDR3 length equals 15 residues. From germline, CDR1 is SGHRS and CDR2 YFSETQ. The V and J ends lost 0 bases and 4 bases respectively, with 10 bases between them. The CDR3 nucleotides read TGCGCCAGCAGCTTGGACAGGGCGAGCACCGGGGAGCTGTTTTTT. Amino acids: CASSLDRASTGELFF.

The rearrangement links TRBV4-1 to TRBJ2-1, with D possibly TRBD2 on 6 matching bases. CDR3 size: 17 residues. Germline CDR1 is MGHRA and CDR2 is YSYEKL. V shed 1 base and J shed 5 bases, with 18 bases lying between them. CDR3: CASSQGGTSKANNEQFF. The CDR3 DNA reads as TGCGCCAGCAGCCAAGGAGGAACTAGCAAAGCTAACAATGAGCAGTTCTTC.

The chain couples TRBV7-9 to TRBJ2-2; D gene uncertain. The CDR3 totals 13 residues. Between the trimmed V and J ends, which lost 5 bases and 7 bases, there was a span of 11 bases. Germline assignment: CDR1 SEHNR and CDR2 FQNEAQ (reference sequence). DNA for the CDR3: TGTGCCAGCAGCCCGCAGGCTATCGGGGAGCTGTTTTTT. It is translated as CASSPQAIGELFF. The whole variable domain, remainder taken from reference TRBV7-9 and TRBJ2-2, is DTGVSQNPRHKITKRGQNVTFRCDPISEHNRLYWYRQTLGQGPEFLTYFQNEAQLEKSRLLSDRFSAERPKGSFSTLEIQRTEQGDSAMYLCASSPQAIGELFFGEGSRLTVL.

V gene TRBV14 combines with J gene TRBJ2-2; no clear D. CDR1 and CDR2 (germline): SGHDN, FVKESK. This CDR3 region has 14 residues. V was clipped by 4 bases and J by 0 bases, with 6 bases between them. CDR3 sequence: CASSLRSNTGELFF. CDR3 nucleotides: TGTGCCAGCAGCCTTCGGTCGAACACCGGGGAGCTGTTTTTT.